A selection of T cell receptor beta chains follows, all from one sample in a study of blood T cell repertoires in COVID-19. The protocol was immunoSEQ multiplex PCR, while the TCRdb copy is restricted to in-frame clones and leaves out a portion. This table holds roughly 60,000 clones, roughly 85% found once. Sequencing was performed on peripheral blood. The receptor source for this set is a human donor in a cohort sampled during active COVID-19. Each CDR3 is given with its conserved first and last residue. Each record gives: D gene, clone size, V gene, J gene, CDR3 DNA, CDR3 protein. A D gene is named only where the DNA matches it firmly. Clone size is shown for a subset of rows, as once, few, many or a class of expanded clone.

NA	NA	TRBV5-5	TRBJ1-4	TGTGCCAGCAGCTTGGCTGGCCCAACTAATGAAAAACTGTTTTTT	CASSLAGPTNEKLFF
NA	NA	TRBV19	TRBJ1-6	TGTGCCAGTAGTATAGACCCCGGCAGGGTTAATTCACCCCTCCACTTT	CASSIDPGRVNSPLHF
NA	once	TRBV10-3	TRBJ2-1	TGTGCCATCAGTGACCAGCAGGGGAAGCAGTTCTTC	CAISDQQGKQFF
TRBD2	NA	TRBV30	TRBJ2-3	TGTGCCTGGAGTTTGGCTAGCGGGGGGACTTTCACAGATACGCAGTATTTT	CAWSLASGGTFTDTQYF
NA	NA	TRBV2	TRBJ1-2	TGTGCCAGCAGTGAAGGTTGGGGGCAGGGAGTCTATGGCTACACCTTC	CASSEGWGQGVYGYTF
NA	once	TRBV5-5	TRBJ2-3	TGTGCCAGCAGCTTCCCACGGGCAGATACGCAGTATTTT	CASSFPRADTQYF
NA	NA	TRBV29-1	TRBJ1-4	TGCAGCGTTGACGGACCCTCCCTCGGGGGGCAAGATGAAAAACTGTTTTTT	CSVDGPSLGGQDEKLFF
NA	NA	TRBV19	TRBJ2-1	TGTGCCAGTAGTATCGACAGGAGAGGGGACAATGAGCAGTTCTTC	CASSIDRRGDNEQFF
NA	NA	TRBV27	TRBJ1-5	TGTGCCAGCAGTCCGTGGGAGGGTCAGCCCCAGCATTTT	CASSPWEGQPQHF
TRBD2	NA	TRBV7-2	TRBJ2-2	TGTGCCAGCAGCTTAAACAGCGGGGGGCTTTACACCGGGGAGCTGTTTTTT	CASSLNSGGLYTGELFF